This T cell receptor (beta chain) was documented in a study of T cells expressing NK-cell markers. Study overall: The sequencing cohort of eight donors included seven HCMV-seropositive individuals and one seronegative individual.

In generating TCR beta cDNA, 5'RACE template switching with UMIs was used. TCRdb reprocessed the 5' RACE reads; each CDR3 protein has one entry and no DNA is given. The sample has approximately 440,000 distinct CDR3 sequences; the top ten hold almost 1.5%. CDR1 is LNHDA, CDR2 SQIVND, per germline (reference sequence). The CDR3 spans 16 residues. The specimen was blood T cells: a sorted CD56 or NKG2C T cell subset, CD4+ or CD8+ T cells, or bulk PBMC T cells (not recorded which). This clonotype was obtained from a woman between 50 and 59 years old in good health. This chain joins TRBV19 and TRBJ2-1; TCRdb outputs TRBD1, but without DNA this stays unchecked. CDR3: CASSRGTTTLIHERFF.